The TCR beta chain described here comes from a study of shared clonotypes between healthy human individuals. About the research overall: For every donor, three CD4 naive, three CD4 memory, two CD8 naive and one CD8 memory plates were used.

This clone turned up a few times. The germline CDR1 and CDR2 sequences are SGHAT and FQNNGV. The CDR3 extends over 13 amino acids. With 3 bases removed from V and 4 bases from J, the gap between germline ends came to 9 bases. CD45RA+ naive and CD45RA-negative memory subsets were separated from CD4+ cells. The protocol was immunoSEQ multiplex PCR, while the TCRdb copy is restricted to in-frame clones and leaves out a portion. The repertoire holds more than 900,000 clones, 70% to 80% seen once, with around 0.6% in the top ten. V and J are TRBV11-2 and TRBJ1-1, with D possibly being TRBD1 (6 bases). The specimen sequenced was memory CD4+ T cells from PBMCs. This sample's subset: CD45RA-negative fraction. The receptor was isolated from a man aged 18 to 29 in good health. Some clones in this sample may be carry-over from other donors' samples. The CDR3 region has the DNA TGTGCCAGCAGCTTCGGACAGAGCACTGAAGCTTTCTTT. As protein: CASSFGQSTEAFF.